Listed below are T cell receptor beta chains from one sample, sequenced in a study of regulatory T cells in long-lasting Graves disease. TCRdb reanalysed the multiplex PCR reads using MiXCR and keeps one entry per CDR3 protein. The repertoire holds approximately 400,000 distinct CDR3 sequences, 15% seen once, with 20% to 25% in the top ten. The sample was peripheral blood mononuclear cells (PBMCs), taken at new diagnosis, from a patient treated with antithyroid drugs. Receptor source: a female donor with Graves disease. CDR3s include the opening cysteine and the closing phenylalanine or tryptophan. Each record gives: J gene, V gene, clone size, D gene, CDR3 length, CDR3 protein, CDR3 DNA. The D gene is left open where the match is weak. Expanded clones get a size class; other rows say once, few or many, or leave the size out.

J: TRBJ2-3
V: TRBV7-2
size: many
D: TRBD2
length: 15
CDR3: CASSNTWAGGDTQYF
DNA: TGTGCCAGCAGCAATACGTGGGCGGGGGGAGATACGCAGTATTTT

J: TRBJ1-2
V: TRBV19
size: NA
D: NA
length: 12
CDR3: CASSIQHYGYTF
DNA: TGTGCCAGTAGTATCCAGCACTATGGCTACACCTTC

J: TRBJ2-7
V: TRBV19
size: NA
D: NA
length: 16
CDR3: CASSDIPWSDGQEQYF
DNA: TGTGCCAGTAGTGACATCCCCTGGTCCGACGGGCAAGAGCAGTACTTC

J: TRBJ1-2
V: TRBV12-3/TRBV12-4
size: many
D: TRBD1
length: 13
CDR3: CASRPRTGYGYTF
DNA: TGTGCCAGCAGACCTCGGACAGGCTATGGCTACACCTTC

J: TRBJ1-6
V: TRBV20-1
size: many
D: NA
length: 14
CDR3: CSARSGTWSSPLHF
DNA: TGCAGTGCTAGATCCGGGACATGGAGTTCACCCCTCCACTTT

J: TRBJ2-1
V: TRBV11-2
size: many
D: TRBD2
length: 16
CDR3: CASSSRATSRGNEQFF
DNA: TGTGCCAGCAGCTCGAGGGCGACTAGCCGAGGGAATGAGCAGTTCTTC

J: TRBJ1-2
V: TRBV18
size: few
D: NA
length: 16
CDR3: CASSPQLPGREGGYTF
DNA: TGTGCCAGCTCACCACAACTGCCTGGCAGGGAAGGCGGCTACACCTTC

J: TRBJ2-7
V: TRBV20-1
size: few
D: TRBD1
length: 17
CDR3: CSARVLRTGAAGNEQYF
DNA: TGCAGTGCTAGAGTTCTAAGGACAGGGGCCGCTGGGAACGAGCAGTACTTC

J: TRBJ2-1
V: TRBV27
size: many
D: TRBD2
length: 15
CDR3: CASSLLAGLGNEQFF
DNA: TGTGCCAGCAGTTTACTAGCGGGATTGGGCAATGAGCAGTTCTTC

J: TRBJ2-3
V: TRBV6-5
size: NA
D: NA
length: 15
CDR3: CASSFALDQGGTQYF
DNA: TGTGCCAGCAGTTTCGCTCTAGATCAGGGGGGTACGCAGTATTTT

J: TRBJ1-2
V: TRBV28
size: few
D: NA
length: 15
CDR3: CASRPTGTPNYGYTF
DNA: TGTGCCAGCAGGCCTACAGGGACCCCCAACTATGGCTACACCTTC

J: TRBJ1-5
V: TRBV5-6
size: many
D: NA
length: 12
CDR3: CASSRLGQPQHF
DNA: TGTGCCAGCAGCCGCTTAGGTCAGCCCCAGCATTTT

J: TRBJ2-1
V: TRBV5-6
size: many
D: TRBD2
length: 16
CDR3: CASSHSYSGGRNEQFF
DNA: TGTGCCAGCAGCCACAGTTACAGCGGGGGTAGAAATGAGCAGTTCTTC

J: TRBJ2-3
V: TRBV18
size: NA
D: NA
length: 14
CDR3: CASSPQLRGDTQYF
DNA: TGTGCCAGCTCCCCCCAGCTAAGGGGAGATACGCAGTATTTT

J: TRBJ1-2
V: TRBV28
size: many
D: NA
length: 13
CDR3: CASTFLGPGGYTF
DNA: TGTGCCAGCACTTTTCTAGGCCCCGGGGGCTACACCTTC

J: TRBJ2-7
V: TRBV7-9
size: NA
D: NA
length: 15
CDR3: CASSLVALNSYEQYF
DNA: TGTGCCAGCAGCTTAGTGGCGTTAAACTCCTACGAGCAGTACTTC

J: TRBJ2-6
V: TRBV11-2
size: NA
D: NA
length: 15
CDR3: CASSLGTVGANALTF
DNA: TGTGCCAGCAGCTTAGGGACAGTCGGGGCCAACGCCCTGACTTTC

J: TRBJ1-4
V: TRBV3-1
size: many
D: NA
length: 16
CDR3: CASSYRPSTTNEKLFF
DNA: TGTGCCAGCAGCTACCGCCCCTCCACAACTAATGAAAAACTGTTTTTT

J: TRBJ1-3
V: TRBV28
size: few
D: TRBD1
length: 19
CDR3: CASRLPPGDRGRTGNTKYF
DNA: TGTGCCAGCAGACTCCCCCCCGGGGACAGGGGCCGAACTGGAAACACCAAATATTTT

J: TRBJ1-4
V: TRBV2
size: few
D: NA
length: 14
CDR3: CASSEGRNREKLFF
DNA: TGTGCCAGCAGTGAAGGCAGGAACCGTGAAAAACTGTTTTTT

J: TRBJ1-3
V: TRBV5-1
size: many
D: NA
length: 15
CDR3: CASSLEGSSGNTIYF
DNA: TGTGCCAGCAGTCTTGAAGGGTCATCTGGAAACACCATATATTTT

J: TRBJ2-7
V: TRBV27
size: many
D: TRBD2
length: 14
CDR3: CASSMTSGSYEQYF
DNA: TGTGCCAGCAGTATGACTAGCGGGTCCTACGAGCAGTACTTC

J: TRBJ2-3
V: TRBV6-1
size: NA
D: TRBD1
length: 16
CDR3: CASSGTGGAGTDTQYF
DNA: TGTGCCAGCAGTGGGACAGGGGGCGCGGGCACAGATACGCAGTATTTT

J: TRBJ2-3
V: TRBV7-9
size: many
D: TRBD2
length: 16
CDR3: CASSLTSGISTDTQYF
DNA: TGTGCCAGCAGCCTGACTAGCGGGATCAGCACAGATACGCAGTATTTT

J: TRBJ2-5
V: TRBV11-2
size: many
D: TRBD1
length: 15
CDR3: CASSTRGQGRETQYF
DNA: TGTGCCAGCAGCACCCGGGGACAGGGGAGAGAGACCCAGTACTTC

J: TRBJ1-5
V: TRBV19
size: many
D: NA
length: 12
CDR3: CASSPSYQPQHF
DNA: TGTGCCAGTAGTCCCTCTTATCAGCCCCAGCATTTT

J: TRBJ1-1
V: TRBV2
size: many
D: TRBD1
length: 14
CDR3: CASRGETGGTEAFF
DNA: TGTGCCAGCAGGGGGGAGACAGGGGGCACTGAAGCTTTCTTT

J: TRBJ1-5
V: TRBV20-1
size: few
D: TRBD1
length: 13
CDR3: CSVGTVSNQPQHF
DNA: TGCAGTGTCGGGACAGTTAGCAATCAGCCCCAGCATTTT

J: TRBJ2-3
V: TRBV19
size: NA
D: NA
length: 13
CDR3: CASSSGITDTQYF
DNA: TGTGCCAGTAGCTCTGGGATCACAGATACGCAGTATTTT

J: TRBJ2-7
V: TRBV18
size: many
D: TRBD1
length: 13
CDR3: CASSPDRVGEQYF
DNA: TGTGCCAGCAGCCCGGACAGGGTAGGAGAGCAGTACTTC

J: TRBJ2-5
V: TRBV7-3
size: many
D: TRBD1
length: 15
CDR3: CASSLTGTGRETQYF
DNA: TGTGCCAGCAGCTTGACCGGGACAGGGAGAGAGACCCAGTACTTC

J: TRBJ2-7
V: TRBV7-2
size: medium-sized
D: TRBD2
length: 14
CDR3: CASRTSGGSYEQYF
DNA: TGTGCCAGCCGGACTAGCGGGGGTTCCTACGAGCAGTACTTC

J: TRBJ2-7
V: TRBV14
size: few
D: TRBD1
length: 15
CDR3: CASSHWTGPTYEQYF
DNA: TGTGCCAGCAGCCATTGGACAGGGCCCACCTACGAGCAGTACTTC

J: TRBJ1-5
V: TRBV12-3/TRBV12-4
size: many
D: NA
length: 12
CDR3: CASSTSGGPQHF
DNA: TGTGCCAGCAGTACATCGGGGGGGCCCCAGCATTTT

J: TRBJ2-7
V: TRBV4-1
size: NA
D: NA
length: 14
CDR3: CASSQDRRSYEQYF
DNA: TGCGCCAGCAGCCAAGATCGTAGATCCTACGAGCAGTACTTC

J: TRBJ2-3
V: TRBV4-3
size: many
D: TRBD2
length: 16
CDR3: CASSQETSGRTDTQYF
DNA: TGCGCCAGCAGCCAGGAAACTAGCGGGAGAACAGATACGCAGTATTTT

J: TRBJ2-7
V: TRBV3-1
size: NA
D: NA
length: 12
CDR3: CASSQRGLEQYF
DNA: TGTGCCAGCAGCCAACGCGGACTCGAGCAGTACTTC

J: TRBJ1-5
V: TRBV11-2
size: many
D: TRBD1
length: 13
CDR3: CASRQDRNQPQHF
DNA: TGTGCCAGCAGACAGGACAGGAATCAGCCCCAGCATTTT

J: TRBJ1-2
V: TRBV28
size: few
D: TRBD1
length: 12
CDR3: CASSFDRDGYTF
DNA: TGTGCCAGCAGTTTTGACAGGGACGGCTACACCTTC

J: TRBJ2-4
V: TRBV2
size: NA
D: NA
length: 12
CDR3: CASTGGKNIQYF
DNA: TGTGCCAGCACTGGGGGGAAAAACATTCAGTACTTC

J: TRBJ2-7
V: TRBV6-6
size: many
D: NA
length: 13
CDR3: CASSYSWTYEQYF
DNA: TGTGCCAGCAGTTACTCGTGGACCTACGAGCAGTACTTC

J: TRBJ2-1
V: TRBV20-1
size: NA
D: TRBD2
length: 15
CDR3: CSAPERASGTNEQFF
DNA: TGCAGTGCTCCAGAGCGGGCTAGCGGGACGAATGAGCAGTTCTTC

J: TRBJ2-1
V: TRBV24-1
size: many
D: NA
length: 16
CDR3: CATSDGVGSGFNEQFF
DNA: TGTGCCACCAGTGATGGGGTCGGGAGCGGCTTCAATGAGCAGTTCTTC

J: TRBJ2-2
V: TRBV27
size: many
D: NA
length: 15
CDR3: CASSFSPRNTGELFF
DNA: TGTGCCAGCAGTTTTTCCCCACGGAACACCGGGGAGCTGTTTTTT

J: TRBJ2-5
V: TRBV9
size: many
D: NA
length: 15
CDR3: CASSVGLSVGETQYF
DNA: TGTGCCAGCAGCGTAGGTTTAAGCGTGGGAGAGACCCAGTACTTC

J: TRBJ1-5
V: TRBV27
size: many
D: NA
length: 13
CDR3: CASSSGFNQPQHF
DNA: TGTGCCAGCAGTTCAGGATTCAATCAGCCCCAGCATTTT